The T cell receptor (beta chain) described here comes from a study of blood T cell repertoires in COVID-19. The wider study: Italy, Spain and the United States were the sources of the convalescent and acute COVID-19 samples. Sample material is recorded as cDNA or gDNA derived from T cells, B-cell-depleted T cells, or PBMCs.

Original handling: Amplification from reference gene primers served as the basis for estimated nucleated cell counts. Profiling relied on immunoSEQ multiplex PCR, and the TCRdb table lists in-frame clones only, not all of them. Clone size and the V and J calls come from that table; the DNA yielded D and trimming. The data show some 160,000 clones, with around 82% seen just once and 5% held by the top ten. The CDR3 covers 19 residues. Germline V gene lookup returns CDR1 MNHEY and CDR2 SMNVEV (reference sequence). The ends lost 3 bases at V and 1 base at J; junction bases unmatched: 9. Sequencing was done on a sample of peripheral blood. This chain joins TRBV27 and TRBJ2-3; 14 nucleotides agree with TRBD2. This clonotype originated in a woman between 45 and 60 years old with acute or convalescent COVID-19. CDR3 sequence reads: CASSLLGLAGGFGTDTQYF. DNA of the CDR3: TGTGCCAGCAGTTTGTTAGGACTAGCGGGGGGCTTCGGCACAGATACGCAGTATTTT.